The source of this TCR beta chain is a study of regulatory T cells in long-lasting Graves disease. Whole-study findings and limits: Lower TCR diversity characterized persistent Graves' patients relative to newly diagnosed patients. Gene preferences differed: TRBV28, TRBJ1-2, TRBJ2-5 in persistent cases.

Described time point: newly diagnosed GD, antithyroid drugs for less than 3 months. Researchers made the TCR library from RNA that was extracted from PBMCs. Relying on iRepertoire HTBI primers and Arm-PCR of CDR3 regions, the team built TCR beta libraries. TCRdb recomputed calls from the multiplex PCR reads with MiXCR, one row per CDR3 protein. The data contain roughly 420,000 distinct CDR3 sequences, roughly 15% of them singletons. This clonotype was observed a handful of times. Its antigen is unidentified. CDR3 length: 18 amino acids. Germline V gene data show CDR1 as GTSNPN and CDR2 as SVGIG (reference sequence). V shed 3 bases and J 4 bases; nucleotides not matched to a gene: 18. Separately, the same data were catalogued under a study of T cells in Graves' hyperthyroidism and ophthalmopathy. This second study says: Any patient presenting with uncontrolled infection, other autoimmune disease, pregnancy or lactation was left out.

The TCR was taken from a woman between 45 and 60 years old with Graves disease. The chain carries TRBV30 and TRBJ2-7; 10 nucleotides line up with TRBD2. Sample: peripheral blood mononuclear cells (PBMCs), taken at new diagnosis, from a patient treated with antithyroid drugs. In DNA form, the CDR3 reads TGTGCCTGGAGCCCTACATCTGGTTCTAGCGGGAGTCGTTACGAGCAGTACTTC. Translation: CAWSPTSGSSGSRYEQYF.